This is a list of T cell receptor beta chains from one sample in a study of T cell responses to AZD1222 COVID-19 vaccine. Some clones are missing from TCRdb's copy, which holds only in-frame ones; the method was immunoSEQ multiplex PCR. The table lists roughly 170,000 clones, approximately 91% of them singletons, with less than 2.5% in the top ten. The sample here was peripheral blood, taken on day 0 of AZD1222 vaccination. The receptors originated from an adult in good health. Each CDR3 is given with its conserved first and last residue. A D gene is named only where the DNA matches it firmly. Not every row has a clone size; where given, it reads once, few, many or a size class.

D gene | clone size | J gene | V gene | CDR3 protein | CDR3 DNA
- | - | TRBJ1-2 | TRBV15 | CATSRDRGDYGYTF | TGTGCCACCAGCAGAGATCGCGGAGATTATGGCTACACCTTC
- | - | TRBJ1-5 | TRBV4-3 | CASSQDIGRPQHF | TGCGCCAGCAGCCAAGATATAGGACGTCCCCAGCATTTT
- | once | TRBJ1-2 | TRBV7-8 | CASSRGTATSGYGYTF | TGTGCCAGCAGCCGAGGGACCGCTACCTCGGGTTATGGCTACACCTTC
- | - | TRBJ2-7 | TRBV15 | CATSRDGGTAPYEQYF | TGTGCCACCAGCAGGGATGGGGGGACAGCACCCTACGAGCAGTACTTC
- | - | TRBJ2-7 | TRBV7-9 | CASARTAGIPHEQYF | TGTGCCAGCGCCCGGACGGCGGGGATTCCACACGAGCAGTACTTC
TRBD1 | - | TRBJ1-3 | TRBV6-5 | CASSYSQGANTIYF | TGTGCCAGCAGTTACTCGCAGGGGGCGAACACCATATATTTT
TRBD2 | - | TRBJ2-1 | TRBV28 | CAWGLAGEGNEQFF | TGTGCCTGGGGACTAGCGGGAGAGGGCAATGAGCAGTTCTTC
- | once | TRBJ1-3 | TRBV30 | CARGPGSSGNTIYF | TGTGCCCGTGGACCCGGCAGCTCTGGAAACACCATATATTTT
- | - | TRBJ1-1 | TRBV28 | CASRWTVNTEAFF | TGTGCCAGCAGGTGGACGGTGAACACTGAAGCTTTCTTT
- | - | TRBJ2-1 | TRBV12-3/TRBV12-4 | CASRQQGIDEQFF | TGTGCCAGCAGGCAACAGGGTATCGATGAGCAGTTCTTC
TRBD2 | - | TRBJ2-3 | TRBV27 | CASSFSGGFTQYF | TGTGCCAGCAGTTTCAGCGGGGGGTTTACGCAGTATTTT
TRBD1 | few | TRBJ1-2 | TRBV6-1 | CASSEAARGLGGYTF | TGTGCCAGCAGTGAAGCGGCCAGGGGGCTAGGTGGCTACACCTTC
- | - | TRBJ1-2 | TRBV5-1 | CASSLTEDVSYGYTF | TGCGCCAGCAGCTTGACTGAGGACGTCTCATATGGCTACACCTTC
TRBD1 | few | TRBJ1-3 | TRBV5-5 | CASSLPDRASGNTIYF | TGTGCCAGCAGCTTACCGGACAGGGCTTCGGGAAACACCATATATTTT
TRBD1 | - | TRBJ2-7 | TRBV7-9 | CASSPGQGKEEQYF | TGTGCCAGCAGCCCAGGACAGGGAAAGGAGGAGCAGTACTTC
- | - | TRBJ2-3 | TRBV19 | CASSRFANTGIGTDTQYF | TGTGCCAGTAGTCGTTTCGCGAACACAGGGATTGGCACAGATACGCAGTATTTT
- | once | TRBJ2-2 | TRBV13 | CASSQGGRNTGELFF | TGTGCCAGCAGCCAAGGTGGCAGAAACACCGGGGAGCTGTTTTTT
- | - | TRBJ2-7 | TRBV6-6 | CASSYVQSGEQYF | TGTGCCAGCAGTTACGTCCAGTCGGGCGAGCAGTACTTC
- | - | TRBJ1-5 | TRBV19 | CASEPGAAQPQHF | TGTGCCAGTGAGCCAGGGGCGGCTCAGCCCCAGCATTTT
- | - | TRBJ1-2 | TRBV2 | CASRAQGLIYGYTF | TGTGCCAGCAGGGCGCAGGGGCTGATCTATGGCTACACCTTC
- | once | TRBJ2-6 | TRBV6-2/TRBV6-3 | CASSSRGALGANVLTF | TGTGCCAGCAGTTCCAGGGGGGCGTTAGGGGCCAACGTCCTGACTTTC
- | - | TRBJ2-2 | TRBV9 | CASSVGNTGELFF | TGTGCCAGCAGCGTAGGCAACACCGGGGAGCTGTTTTTT
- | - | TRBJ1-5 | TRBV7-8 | CASSLGIEPTSNQPQHF | TGTGCCAGCAGCTTAGGTATAGAACCAACGAGCAATCAGCCCCAGCATTTT
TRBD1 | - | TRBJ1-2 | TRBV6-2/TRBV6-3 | CASSPLASGQGRRGYGYTF | TGTGCCAGCAGTCCCCTCGCCTCGGGACAGGGACGGAGAGGGTATGGCTACACCTTC
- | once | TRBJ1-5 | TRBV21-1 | CASSKDQPQHF | TGTGCCAGCAGCAAAGATCAGCCCCAGCATTTT
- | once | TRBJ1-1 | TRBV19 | CASSISGLTNTEAFF | TGTGCCAGTAGTATTTCCGGACTAACTAACACTGAAGCTTTCTTT
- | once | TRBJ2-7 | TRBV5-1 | CASSLEPGGYEQYF | TGCGCCAGCAGCTTGGAGCCTGGGGGTTACGAGCAGTACTTC
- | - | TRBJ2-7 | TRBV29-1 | CSVETVSYEQYF | TGCAGCGTTGAGACAGTCTCCTACGAGCAGTACTTC